These 11 T cell receptor beta chains came from one sample sequenced in a study of shared clonotypes between healthy human individuals. Measured with immunoSEQ multiplex PCR; TCRdb has only the in-frame clones, and not every one. This sample has some 790,000 clones, with roughly 72% found just once. The sample comprised memory CD4+ T cells sorted from blood. The subset here: CD45RA-negative fraction. These receptors came from a woman in her twenties or thirties in good health.

V is TRBV21-1 and J is TRBJ1-2. TRBV21-1 is an annotated pseudogene. This CDR3 has 16 amino acids. CDR3 in DNA: TGTGCCAGCAGCCGCCTATTGTGGGACCCTAACTATGGCTACACCTTC. This encodes CASSRLLWDPNYGYTF.

The chain links TRBV2 to TRBJ1-1; no clear D. This CDR3 is built from 13 residues. Germline V gene data show CDR1 as SNHLY and CDR2 as FYNNEI. V lost 5 bases, J lost 6 bases, and 13 bases lay in between. The CDR3, as DNA: TGTGCCAGCAGTCTCCGACAACCCGCTGAAGCTTTCTTT. Protein product: CASSLRQPAEAFF.

V and J are TRBV18 and TRBJ2-3, with 10 positions matching TRBD1. CDR1 and CDR2 from the germline V gene are KGHSH and LQKENI. Trimming at V came to 6 bases and at J to 4 bases, leaving 4 bases not matched to a gene. This CDR3 comprises 14 residues. CDR3: CASSRDRGPDTQYF. DNA for the CDR3: TGTGCCAGCTCTCGGGACAGGGGTCCAGATACGCAGTATTTT.

DNA for the CDR3: TGCGCCAGCAGCCAAGCGGTCTCAGGGGGCACTGAAGCTTTCTTT. Translating gives CASSQAVSGGTEAFF. The chain employs TRBV4-1 and TRBJ1-1, with 7 bases fitting TRBD1. This CDR3 spans 15 amino acids. Per germline, CDR1 MGHRA and CDR2 YSYEKL. The V gene end was trimmed by 1 base and the J gene end by 4 bases; junction bases not matched to a gene: 6.

The chain couples TRBV28 to TRBJ1-2, with TRBD1 matching 10 bases. This CDR3 contains 13 residues. V shed 7 bases, J shed 8 bases, and the junction held 7 bases outside the gene matches. Germline V CDR1 and CDR2: MDHEN, SYDVKM. The CDR3 protein is CASTIGDRGGYTF. In nucleotides, the CDR3 is TGTGCCAGCACCATTGGGGACAGGGGCGGCTACACCTTC.

The rearrangement joins TRBV30 to TRBJ1-2; unclear D gene. V was shortened by 4 bases and J by 4 bases, with 10 bases between the two germline ends. Germline lookup yields CDR1 GTSNPN and CDR2 SVGIG (reference sequence). CDR3 length: 12 amino acids. The CDR3: CAWTAEGYGYTF. CDR3 DNA sequence: TGTGCCTGGACGGCGGAGGGCTATGGCTACACCTTC.

This clone was seen a few times. This chain joins TRBV19 and TRBJ2-5; maybe TRBD1 (7 bases). Germline assignment: CDR1 LNHDA and CDR2 SQIVND (reference sequence). The CDR3 length is 15 residues. Trimming shortened V by 5 bases and J by 4 bases, and 17 bases separated the two germline ends. The CDR3 sequence is CASSLQGGFGETQYF. CDR3 nucleotides: TGTGCCAGTAGTTTGCAGGGGGGTTTTGGAGAGACCCAGTACTTC.

This chain uses TRBV5-1 with TRBJ2-1; possibly TRBD2 for D (6 bases). The CDR3 is made up of 14 amino acids. Trimming shortened V by 1 base and J by 5 bases, and 10 bases separated the two germline ends. The germline gives CDR1 SGHRS, CDR2 YFSETQ. CDR3 region: CASSLTSPNNEQFF. DNA for the CDR3: TGCGCCAGCAGCTTGACTAGCCCAAACAATGAGCAGTTCTTC.

This clone came up a few times. This may stem from a read error, because a much larger clone lies one nucleotide away. The chain couples TRBV25-1 to TRBJ1-5, with 10 bases that match TRBD1. The CDR3 loop spans 13 amino acids. The V segment lost 4 bases and the J segment 6 bases; nucleotides outside the gene matches: 0. Germline lookup yields CDR1 MGHDK and CDR2 SYGVNS. The CDR3 DNA reads as TGTGCCAGCAGTGGGACAGGGGGTCAGCCCCAGCATTTT. Its translation is CASSGTGGQPQHF.

DNA for the CDR3: TGCGCCAGCAGCCCTACGGACAGAGCGGATCAGCCCCAGCATTTT. It encodes CASSPTDRADQPQHF. This rearrangement joins TRBV4-1 to TRBJ1-5; TRBD1 is a possible D gene (6 bases). V was clipped by 4 bases and J by 5 bases, with 15 bases between them. The CDR3 is made up of 15 amino acids. Germline values: CDR1 MGHRA, CDR2 YSYEKL.

The chain couples TRBV18 to TRBJ1-1; 11 nucleotides line up with TRBD1. Germline loops: CDR1 KGHSH, CDR2 LQKENI. This CDR3 is 12 amino acids long. V was pared by 5 bases and J by 10 bases, with 3 bases of the junction left unmatched. Here the CDR3 reads CASSGTGGGAFF. DNA for the CDR3: TGTGCCAGCTCAGGGACAGGGGGGGGAGCTTTCTTT.